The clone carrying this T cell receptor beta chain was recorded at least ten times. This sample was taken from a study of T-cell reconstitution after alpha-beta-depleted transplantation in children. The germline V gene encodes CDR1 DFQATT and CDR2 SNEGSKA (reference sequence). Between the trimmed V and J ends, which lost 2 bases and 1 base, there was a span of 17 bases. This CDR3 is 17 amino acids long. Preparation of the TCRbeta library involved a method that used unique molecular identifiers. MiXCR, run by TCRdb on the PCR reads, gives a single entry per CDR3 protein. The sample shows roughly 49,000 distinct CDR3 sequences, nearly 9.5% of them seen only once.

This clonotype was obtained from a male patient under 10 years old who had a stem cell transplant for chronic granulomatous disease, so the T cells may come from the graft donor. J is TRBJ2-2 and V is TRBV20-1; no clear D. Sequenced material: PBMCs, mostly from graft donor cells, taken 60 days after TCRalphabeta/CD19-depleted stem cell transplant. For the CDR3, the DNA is TGCAGTGCTAGAAATGGGGTCGGCTCCTGGAACACCGGGGAGCTGTTTTTT. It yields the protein CSARNGVGSWNTGELFF.